This T cell receptor beta chain was observed in a study of radiotherapy plus CTLA-4 blockade in lung cancer. As for the study in general: Of all patients, approximately 18% responded objectively and approximately 31% showed disease control. Points from the study as a whole: In blood, early T cell clone dynamics reportedly predicted response best, together with interferon-beta. Following radiotherapy plus ipilimumab, tumor-derived TCR clones expanded in the blood.

CDR1 and CDR2 (germline): SEHNR, FQNEAQ (reference sequence). This CDR3 has 14 amino acids. With V trimmed by 10 bases and J by 4 bases, 5 bases remained unmatched. The repertoire was sequenced with immunoSEQ multiplex PCR; TCRdb's copy has only in-frame clones and lacks some. The sample records about 83,000 clones, around 81% being singletons. Receiving focal radiation plus CTLA-4 blockade with ipilimumab were patients who had chemo-refractory metastatic non-small-cell lung cancer. This clone was counted a few times. Its antigen is unidentified. The TCR sequence derives from a human donor with non-small cell lung cancer who had a partial response to radiotherapy plus ipilimumab. Some clones in this sample may be carry-over from other donors' samples. The sequenced sample was peripheral blood, obtained from a patient treated with radiotherapy plus ipilimumab. The chain links TRBV7-9 to TRBJ2-2, with 11 bases that match TRBD2. The CDR3 is CATKGLAATGELFF. Written as DNA, the CDR3 is TGTGCCACCAAGGGACTAGCGGCCACCGGGGAGCTGTTTTTT.